This T cell receptor (beta chain) comes out of a study of cytomegalovirus exposure and HLA in healthy donors. Comment on this clone: The antigen remains unidentified.

Study-wide findings and caveats: Later analysis reportedly placed an Asian-associated ancestry cluster below the roughly 700-donor mean in N-insertions.

The PCR contained 60 Vbeta and 13 Jbeta primers. Produced via immunoSEQ multiplex PCR; TCRdb's table is partial and in-frame only. The profile covers 150,000 to 250,000 clones, with 85% appearing a single time and 2% to 2.5% taken by the ten largest. Germline values: CDR1 MNHEY, CDR2 SMNVEV (reference sequence). Deletions cut 4 bases from V and 6 bases from J, with 19 bases between. The CDR3 extends over 15 amino acids. Input material: PBMCs. The clonotype was recovered from a woman between 45 and 65 years old in good health and CMV-seronegative. The chain combines TRBV27 with TRBJ2-7; possibly TRBD1 for D (6 bases). The CDR3 DNA reads TGTGCCAGCAGTTCGTTAAAACGGGACATCCCCGAGCAGTACTTC. Translating gives CASSSLKRDIPEQYF.